This paragraph reports one T cell receptor beta chain. Its antigen is as yet unknown. The length of the CDR3 is 17 residues. TCRdb reprocessed the 5' RACE reads and keeps a single row for each CDR3 protein, giving no DNA. This sample contains a few hundred thousand distinct CDR3 sequences. The data belong to a study of T cells expressing NK-cell markers. Study-wide context: Repertoire data for TCR beta were derived from sorted T cells (CD3+CD56+NKG2C+, CD3+CD56+NKG2C- and CD3+CD56-NKG2C+). Most of the eight sequenced donors tested HCMV-seropositive; one tested seronegative.

Points from the study as a whole: Researchers report these clonotypes also headed the CD3+CD56-NKG2C+ fraction in several donors. Of CD8+ T cells, 1.0-7.0% belonged to dominant NKG2C+ clonotypes in five to seven donors.

The chain joins TRBV12-3 or TRBV12-4 to TRBJ2-1; TCRdb's D call, TRBD2, is unchecked because there is no DNA. The sequenced material came from blood T cells: a sorted CD56 or NKG2C T cell subset, CD4+ or CD8+ T cells, or bulk PBMC T cells (not recorded which). The source is a man aged 18 to 30 in good health. The CDR3 loop is CASRRLAGDKSYNEQFF.